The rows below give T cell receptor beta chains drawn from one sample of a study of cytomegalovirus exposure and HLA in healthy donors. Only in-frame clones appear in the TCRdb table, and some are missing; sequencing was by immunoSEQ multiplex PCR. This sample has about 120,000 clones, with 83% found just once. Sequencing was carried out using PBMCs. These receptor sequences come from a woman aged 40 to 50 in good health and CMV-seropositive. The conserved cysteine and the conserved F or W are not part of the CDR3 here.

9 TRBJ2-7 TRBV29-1 SVGALGEQY
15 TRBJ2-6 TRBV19 ASNPGQGYSGANVLT
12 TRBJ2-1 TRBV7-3 ASSRDRTYNEQF
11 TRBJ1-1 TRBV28 ASRPGGNTEAF
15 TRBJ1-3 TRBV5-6 ASSLPGQTGSGNTIY
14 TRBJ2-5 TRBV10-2 ASSEPHDGLQETQY
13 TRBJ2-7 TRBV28 ASSPTGPFSYEQY
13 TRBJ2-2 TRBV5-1 ASSPGTANTGELF
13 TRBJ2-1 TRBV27 ASSLTARPYNEQF
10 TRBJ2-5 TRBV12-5 ASGLVEETQY